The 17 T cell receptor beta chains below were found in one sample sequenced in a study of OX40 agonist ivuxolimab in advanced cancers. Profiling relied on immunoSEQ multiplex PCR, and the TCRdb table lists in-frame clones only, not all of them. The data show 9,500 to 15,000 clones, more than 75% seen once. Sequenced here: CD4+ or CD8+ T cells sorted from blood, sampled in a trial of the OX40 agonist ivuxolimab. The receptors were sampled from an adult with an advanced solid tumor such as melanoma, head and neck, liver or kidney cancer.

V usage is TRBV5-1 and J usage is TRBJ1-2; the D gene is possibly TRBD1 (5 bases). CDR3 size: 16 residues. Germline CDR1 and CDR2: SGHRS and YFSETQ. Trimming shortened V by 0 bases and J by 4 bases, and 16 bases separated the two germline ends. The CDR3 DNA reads TGCGCCAGCAGCTTGGAGTTGCCAGGGCAATCCTATGGCTACACCTTC. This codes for CASSLELPGQSYGYTF.

CDR3 sequence: CASSIFGQDGYTF. As DNA, the CDR3 is TGTGCCAGCAGCATTTTCGGACAGGATGGCTACACCTTC. This sequence joins TRBV7-2 and TRBJ1-2; 7 nucleotides line up with TRBD1. Trimming cost V 5 bases and J 6 bases; bases outside gene matches: 6. CDR1 is SGHTA and CDR2 is FQGNSA in the germline V gene. The CDR3 extends over 13 amino acids.

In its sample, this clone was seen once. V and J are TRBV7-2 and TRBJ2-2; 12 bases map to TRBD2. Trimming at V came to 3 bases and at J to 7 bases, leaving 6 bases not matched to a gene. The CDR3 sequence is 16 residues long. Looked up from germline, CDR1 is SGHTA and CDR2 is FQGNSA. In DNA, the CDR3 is TGTGCCAGCAGCTTCAGGACTAGCGGGGCTGACGGGGAGCTGTTTTTT. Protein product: CASSFRTSGADGELFF.

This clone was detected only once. CDR3 coding DNA: TGTGCCAGCAGCTTCGGCGGGAACTCGATCTCCTACAATGAGCAGTTCTTC. It yields the protein CASSFGGNSISYNEQFF. V usage is TRBV5-4 and J usage is TRBJ2-1; D perhaps matches TRBD2 (6 bases). V was cut by 2 bases and J by 0 bases, with 15 bases left in between. Germline CDR1 is SGHNT and CDR2 is YYREEE (reference sequence). CDR3 size: 17 residues.

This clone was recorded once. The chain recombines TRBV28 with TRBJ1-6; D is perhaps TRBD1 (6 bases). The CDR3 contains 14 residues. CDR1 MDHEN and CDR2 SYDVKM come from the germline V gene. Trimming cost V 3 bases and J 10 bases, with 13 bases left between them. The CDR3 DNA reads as TGTGCCAGCAGTTTGCCAGGGGACGGGTCACCCCTCCACTTT. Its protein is CASSLPGDGSPLHF.

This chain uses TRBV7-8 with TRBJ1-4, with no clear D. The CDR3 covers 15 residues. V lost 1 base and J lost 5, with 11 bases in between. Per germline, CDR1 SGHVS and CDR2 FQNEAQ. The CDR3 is CASSLEIGQNEKLFF. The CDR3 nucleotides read TGTGCCAGCAGCTTAGAAATAGGGCAAAATGAAAAACTGTTTTTT. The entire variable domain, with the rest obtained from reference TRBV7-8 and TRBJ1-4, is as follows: GAGVSQSPRYKVAKRGQDVALRCDPISGHVSLFWYQQALGQGPEFLTYFQNEAQLDKSGLPSDRFFAERPEGSVSTLKIQRTQQEDSAVYLCASSLEIGQNEKLFFGSGTQLSVL.

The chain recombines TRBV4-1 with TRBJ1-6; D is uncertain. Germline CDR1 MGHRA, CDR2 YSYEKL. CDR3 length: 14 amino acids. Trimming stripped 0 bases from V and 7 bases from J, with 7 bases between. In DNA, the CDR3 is TGCGCCAGCAGCCAAGACCCGGGGAATTCACCCCTCCACTTT. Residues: CASSQDPGNSPLHF.

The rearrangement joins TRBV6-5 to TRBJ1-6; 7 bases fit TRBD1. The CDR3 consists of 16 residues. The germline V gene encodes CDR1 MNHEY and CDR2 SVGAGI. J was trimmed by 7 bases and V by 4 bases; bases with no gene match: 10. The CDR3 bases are TGTGCCAGCAGTTTTTTTTCCGGGACAGCGAATTCACCCCTCCACTTT. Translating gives CASSFFSGTANSPLHF.

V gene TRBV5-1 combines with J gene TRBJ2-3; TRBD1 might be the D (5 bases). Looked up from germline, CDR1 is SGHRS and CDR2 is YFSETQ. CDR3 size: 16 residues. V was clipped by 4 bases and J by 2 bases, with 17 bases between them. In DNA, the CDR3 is TGCGCCAGCAGCCCGGTGCGACAGTCTATCACAGATACGCAGTATTTT. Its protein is CASSPVRQSITDTQYF.

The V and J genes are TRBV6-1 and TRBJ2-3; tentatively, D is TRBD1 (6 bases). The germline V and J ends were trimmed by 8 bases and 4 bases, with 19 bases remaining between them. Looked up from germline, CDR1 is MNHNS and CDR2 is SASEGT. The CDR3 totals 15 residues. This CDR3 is CASLGARRLPDTQYF. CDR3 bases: TGTGCCAGCCTGGGGGCGCGGAGACTCCCAGATACGCAGTATTTT.

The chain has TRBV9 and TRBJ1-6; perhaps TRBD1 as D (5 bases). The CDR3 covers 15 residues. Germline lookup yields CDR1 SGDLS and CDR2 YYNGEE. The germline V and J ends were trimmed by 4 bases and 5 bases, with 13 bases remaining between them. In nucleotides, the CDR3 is TGTGCCAGCAGCCTTCGGGGACTGGATAATTCACCCCTCCACTTT. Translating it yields CASSLRGLDNSPLHF.

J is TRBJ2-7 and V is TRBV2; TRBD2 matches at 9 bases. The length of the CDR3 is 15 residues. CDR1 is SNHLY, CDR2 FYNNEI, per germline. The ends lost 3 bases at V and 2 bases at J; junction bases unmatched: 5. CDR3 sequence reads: CASSEGAGGPYEQYF. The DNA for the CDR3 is TGTGCCAGCAGTGAGGGGGCGGGAGGGCCCTACGAGCAGTACTTC.

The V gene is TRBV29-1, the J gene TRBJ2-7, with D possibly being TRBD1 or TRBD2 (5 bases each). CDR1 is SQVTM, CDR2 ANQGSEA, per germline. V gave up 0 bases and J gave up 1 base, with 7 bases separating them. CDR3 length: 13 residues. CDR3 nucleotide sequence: TGCAGCGTTGAAGATGGGGGTTCCTACGAGCAGTACTTC. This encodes CSVEDGGSYEQYF.

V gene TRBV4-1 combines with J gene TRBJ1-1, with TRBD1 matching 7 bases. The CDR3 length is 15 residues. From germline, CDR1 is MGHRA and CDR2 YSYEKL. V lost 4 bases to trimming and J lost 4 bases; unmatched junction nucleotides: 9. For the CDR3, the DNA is TGCGCCAGCAGCCCAAGTCAGCAGGGGGGCACTGAAGCTTTCTTT. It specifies CASSPSQQGGTEAFF.

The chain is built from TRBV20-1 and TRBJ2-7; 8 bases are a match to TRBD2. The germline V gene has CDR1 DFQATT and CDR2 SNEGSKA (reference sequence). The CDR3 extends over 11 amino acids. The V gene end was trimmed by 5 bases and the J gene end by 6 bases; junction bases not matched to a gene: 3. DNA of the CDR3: TGCAGTGCTCGGCGGGAGGTCGAGCAGTACTTC. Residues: CSARREVEQYF.

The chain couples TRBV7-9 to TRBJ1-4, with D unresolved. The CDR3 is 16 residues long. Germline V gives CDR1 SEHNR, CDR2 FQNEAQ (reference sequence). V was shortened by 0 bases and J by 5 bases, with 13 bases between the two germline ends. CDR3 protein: CASSLAWGSGNEKLFF. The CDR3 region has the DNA TGTGCCAGCAGCTTAGCTTGGGGAAGTGGGAATGAAAAACTGTTTTTT.

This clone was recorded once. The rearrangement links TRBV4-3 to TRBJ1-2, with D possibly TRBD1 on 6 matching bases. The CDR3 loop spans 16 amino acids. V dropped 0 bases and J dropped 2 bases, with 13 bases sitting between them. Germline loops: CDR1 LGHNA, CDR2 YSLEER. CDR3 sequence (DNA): TGCGCCAGCAGCCAAGATGGAACAGGGTTGAACTATGGCTACACCTTC. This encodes CASSQDGTGLNYGYTF.